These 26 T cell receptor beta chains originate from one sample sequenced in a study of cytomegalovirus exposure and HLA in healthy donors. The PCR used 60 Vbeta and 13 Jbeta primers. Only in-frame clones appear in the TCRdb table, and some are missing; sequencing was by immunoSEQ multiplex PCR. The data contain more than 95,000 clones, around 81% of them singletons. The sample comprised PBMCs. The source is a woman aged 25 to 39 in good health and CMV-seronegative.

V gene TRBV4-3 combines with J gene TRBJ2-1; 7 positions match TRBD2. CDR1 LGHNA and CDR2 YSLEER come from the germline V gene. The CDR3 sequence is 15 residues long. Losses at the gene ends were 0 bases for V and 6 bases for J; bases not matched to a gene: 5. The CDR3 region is CASSQDLAVLNEQFF. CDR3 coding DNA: TGCGCCAGCAGCCAAGACCTAGCGGTACTCAATGAGCAGTTCTTC.

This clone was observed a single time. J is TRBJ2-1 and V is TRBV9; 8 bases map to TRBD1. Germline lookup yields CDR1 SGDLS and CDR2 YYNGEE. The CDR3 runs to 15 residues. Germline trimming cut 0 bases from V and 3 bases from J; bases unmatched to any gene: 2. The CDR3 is CASSVAGGGYNEQFF. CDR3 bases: TGTGCCAGCAGCGTAGCAGGGGGCGGCTACAATGAGCAGTTCTTC.

CDR3 sequence: CASSLGGGGSGGYTF. CDR3 DNA: TGCGCCAGCAGCTTGGGAGGGGGCGGATCGGGAGGCTACACCTTC. This chain links TRBV5-1 with TRBJ1-2, with TRBD1 matching 7 bases. The CDR3 spans 15 residues. Germline V gene sequence: CDR1 SGHRS, CDR2 YFSETQ. Unmatched junction bases numbered 10, after V lost 0 bases and J lost 8 bases.

CDR3 region: CASSFILAGRPSGELFF. DNA of the CDR3: TGTGCCAGCAGCTTTATACTAGCGGGACGCCCATCCGGGGAGCTGTTTTTT. This rearrangement joins TRBV12-1 to TRBJ2-2; the table's TRBD2 call for D was not verified on the DNA. TRBV12-1 is assigned pseudogene status. CDR3 size: 17 residues.

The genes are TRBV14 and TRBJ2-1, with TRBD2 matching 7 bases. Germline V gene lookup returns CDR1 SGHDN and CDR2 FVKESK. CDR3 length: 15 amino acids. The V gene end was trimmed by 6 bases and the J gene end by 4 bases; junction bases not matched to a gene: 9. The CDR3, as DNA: TGTGCCAGCAGTCCTAAGCGGGACCGGTACAATGAGCAGTTCTTC. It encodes CASSPKRDRYNEQFF.

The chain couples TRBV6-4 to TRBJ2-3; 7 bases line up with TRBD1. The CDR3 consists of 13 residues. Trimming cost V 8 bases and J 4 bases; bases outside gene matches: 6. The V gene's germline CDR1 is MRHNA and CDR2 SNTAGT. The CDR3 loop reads CASSEQGPDTQYF. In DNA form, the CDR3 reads TGTGCCAGCTCAGAACAGGGGCCAGATACGCAGTATTTT.

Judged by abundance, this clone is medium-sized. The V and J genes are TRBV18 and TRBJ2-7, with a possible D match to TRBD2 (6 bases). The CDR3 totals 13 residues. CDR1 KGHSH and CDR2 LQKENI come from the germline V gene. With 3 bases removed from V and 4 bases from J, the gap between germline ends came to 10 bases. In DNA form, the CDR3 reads TGTGCCAGCTCACCTCTAGGGAGGTACGAGCAGTACTTC. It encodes CASSPLGRYEQYF.

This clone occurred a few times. Here the CDR3 reads CATSREGQGASYEQYF. DNA of the CDR3: TGTGCCACCAGCAGAGAGGGACAGGGGGCGTCCTACGAGCAGTACTTC. The rearrangement links TRBV15 to TRBJ2-7; 12 bases fit TRBD1. J gave up 1 base and V 0 bases, and 1 base lay outside the gene matches. CDR1 LNHNV and CDR2 YYDKDF come from the germline V gene (reference sequence). The CDR3 covers 16 residues.

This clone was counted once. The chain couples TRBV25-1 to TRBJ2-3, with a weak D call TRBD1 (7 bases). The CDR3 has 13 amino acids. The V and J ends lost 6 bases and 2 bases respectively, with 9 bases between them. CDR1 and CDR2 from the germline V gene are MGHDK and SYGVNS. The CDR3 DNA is TGTGCCAGCAGGGAGGGGGCCACAGATACGCAGTATTTT. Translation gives CASREGATDTQYF. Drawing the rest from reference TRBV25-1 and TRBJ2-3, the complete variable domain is EADIYQTPRYLVIGTGKKITLECSQTMGHDKMYWYQQDPGMELHLIHYSYGVNSTEKGDLSSESTVSRIRTEHFPLTLESARPSHTSQYLCASREGATDTQYFGPGTRLTVL.

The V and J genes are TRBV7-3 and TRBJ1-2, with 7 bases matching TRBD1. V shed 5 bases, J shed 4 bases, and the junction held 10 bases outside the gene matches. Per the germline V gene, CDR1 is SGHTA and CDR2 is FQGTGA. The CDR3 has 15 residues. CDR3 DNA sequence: TGTGCCAGCAGCCCCACTACGACAGGGATCTATGGCTACACCTTC. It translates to CASSPTTTGIYGYTF.

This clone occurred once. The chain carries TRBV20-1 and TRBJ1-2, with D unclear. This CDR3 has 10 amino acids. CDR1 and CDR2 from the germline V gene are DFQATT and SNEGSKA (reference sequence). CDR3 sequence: CRAGGVGYTF. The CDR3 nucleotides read TGCAGGGCGGGTGGGGTGGGCTACACCTTC.

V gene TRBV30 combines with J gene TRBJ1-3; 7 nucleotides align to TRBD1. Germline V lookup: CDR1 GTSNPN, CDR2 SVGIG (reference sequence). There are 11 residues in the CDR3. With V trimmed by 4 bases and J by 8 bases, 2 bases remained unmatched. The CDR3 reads CAWIQGDTIYF. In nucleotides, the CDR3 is TGTGCCTGGATTCAGGGGGACACCATATATTTT.

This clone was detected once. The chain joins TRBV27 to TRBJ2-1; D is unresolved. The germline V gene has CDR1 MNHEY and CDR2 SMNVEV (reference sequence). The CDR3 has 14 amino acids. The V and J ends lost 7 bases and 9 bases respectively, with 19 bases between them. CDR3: CASISRGPVGEQFF. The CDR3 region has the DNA TGTGCCAGCATCTCGAGAGGTCCAGTCGGTGAGCAGTTCTTC.

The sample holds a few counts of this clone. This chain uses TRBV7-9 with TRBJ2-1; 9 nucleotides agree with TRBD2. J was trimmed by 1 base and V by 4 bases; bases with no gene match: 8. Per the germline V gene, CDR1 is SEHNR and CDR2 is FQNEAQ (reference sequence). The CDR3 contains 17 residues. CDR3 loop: CASSSGGSGRSYNEQFF. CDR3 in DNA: TGTGCCAGCAGCTCCGGGGGAAGCGGGAGGTCCTACAATGAGCAGTTCTTC.

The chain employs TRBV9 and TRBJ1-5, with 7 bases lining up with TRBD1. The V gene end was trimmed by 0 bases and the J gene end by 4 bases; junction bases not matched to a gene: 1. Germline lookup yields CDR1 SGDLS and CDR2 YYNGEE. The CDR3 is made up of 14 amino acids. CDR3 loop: CASSVGQGNQPQHF. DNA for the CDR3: TGTGCCAGCAGCGTAGGACAGGGAAATCAGCCCCAGCATTTT.

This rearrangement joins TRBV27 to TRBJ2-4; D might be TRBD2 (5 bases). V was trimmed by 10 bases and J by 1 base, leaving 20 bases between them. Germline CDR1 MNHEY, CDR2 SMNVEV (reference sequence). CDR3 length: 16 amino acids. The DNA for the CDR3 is TGTGCCACTCGATCAGGAGGACTTAGGGCCAAAAACATTCAGTACTTC. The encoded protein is CATRSGGLRAKNIQYF.

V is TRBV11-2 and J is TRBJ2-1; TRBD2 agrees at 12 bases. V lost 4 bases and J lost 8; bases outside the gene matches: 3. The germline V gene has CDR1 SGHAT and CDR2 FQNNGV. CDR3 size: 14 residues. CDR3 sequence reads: CASSSSGRAHEQFF. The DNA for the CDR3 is TGTGCCAGCAGCTCTAGCGGGAGGGCCCATGAGCAGTTCTTC.

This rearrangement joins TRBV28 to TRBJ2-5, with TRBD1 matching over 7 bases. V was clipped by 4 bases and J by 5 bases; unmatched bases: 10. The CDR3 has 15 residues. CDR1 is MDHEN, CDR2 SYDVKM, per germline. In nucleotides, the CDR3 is TGTGCCAGCAGTTCACGACAGGGTCACAAGGAGACCCAGTACTTC. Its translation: CASSSRQGHKETQYF.

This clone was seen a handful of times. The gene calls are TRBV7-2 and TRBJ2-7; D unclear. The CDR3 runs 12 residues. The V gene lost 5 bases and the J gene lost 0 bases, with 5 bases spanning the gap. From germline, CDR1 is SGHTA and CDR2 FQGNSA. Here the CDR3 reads CASSPRSYEQYF. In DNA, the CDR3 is TGTGCCAGCAGCCCGCGCTCCTACGAGCAGTACTTC. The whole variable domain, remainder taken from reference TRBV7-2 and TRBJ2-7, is GAGVSQSPSNKVTEKGKDVELRCDPISGHTALYWYRQSLGQGLEFLIYFQGNSAPDKSGLPSDRFSAERTGGSVSTLTIQRTQQEDSAVYLCASSPRSYEQYFGPGTRLTVT.

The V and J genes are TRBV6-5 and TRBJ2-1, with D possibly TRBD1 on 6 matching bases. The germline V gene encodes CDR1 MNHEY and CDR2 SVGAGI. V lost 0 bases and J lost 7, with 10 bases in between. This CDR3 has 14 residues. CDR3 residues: CASSYSNRGNEQFF. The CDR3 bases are TGTGCCAGCAGTTACTCGAATAGGGGGAATGAGCAGTTCTTC.

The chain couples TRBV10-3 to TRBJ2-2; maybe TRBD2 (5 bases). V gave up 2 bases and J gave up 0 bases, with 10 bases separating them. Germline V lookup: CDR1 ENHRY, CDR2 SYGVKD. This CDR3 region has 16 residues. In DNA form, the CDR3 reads TGTGCCATCAGTGAGGAGGGATACGCGAACACCGGGGAGCTGTTTTTT. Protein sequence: CAISEEGYANTGELFF.

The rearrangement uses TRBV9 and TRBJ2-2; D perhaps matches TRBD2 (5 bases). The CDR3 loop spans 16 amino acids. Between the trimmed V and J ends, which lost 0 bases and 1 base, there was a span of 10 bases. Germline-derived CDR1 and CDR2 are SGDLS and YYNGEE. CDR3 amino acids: CASSVVSGMNTGELFF. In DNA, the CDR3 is TGTGCCAGCAGCGTAGTTTCCGGGATGAACACCGGGGAGCTGTTTTTT.

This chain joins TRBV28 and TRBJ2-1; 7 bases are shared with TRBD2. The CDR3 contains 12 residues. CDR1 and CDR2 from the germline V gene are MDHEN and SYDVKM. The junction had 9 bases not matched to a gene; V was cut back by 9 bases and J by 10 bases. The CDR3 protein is CASYRTGGEQFF. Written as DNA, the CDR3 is TGTGCCAGTTATCGAACGGGGGGAGAGCAGTTCTTC.

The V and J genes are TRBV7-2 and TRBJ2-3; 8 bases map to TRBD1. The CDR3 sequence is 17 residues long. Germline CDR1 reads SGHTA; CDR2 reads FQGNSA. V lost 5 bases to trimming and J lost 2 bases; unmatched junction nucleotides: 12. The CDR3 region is CASSTGTGVANTDTQYF. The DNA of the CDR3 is TGTGCCAGCAGCACCGGGACAGGCGTTGCAAACACAGATACGCAGTATTTT.

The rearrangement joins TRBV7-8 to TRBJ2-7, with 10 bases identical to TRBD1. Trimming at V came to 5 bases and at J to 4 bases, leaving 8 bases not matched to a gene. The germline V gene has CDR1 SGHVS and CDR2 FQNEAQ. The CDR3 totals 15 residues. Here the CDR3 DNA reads TGTGCCAGCAGCCCCGGGACAGGGGTCTCGTACGAGCAGTACTTC. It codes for CASSPGTGVSYEQYF.

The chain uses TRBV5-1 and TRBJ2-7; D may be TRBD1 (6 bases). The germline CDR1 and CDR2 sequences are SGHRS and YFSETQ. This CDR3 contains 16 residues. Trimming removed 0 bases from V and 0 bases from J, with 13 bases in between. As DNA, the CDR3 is TGCGCCAGCAGCTTGGCCGGACAGTCATACTCCTACGAGCAGTACTTC. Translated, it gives CASSLAGQSYSYEQYF. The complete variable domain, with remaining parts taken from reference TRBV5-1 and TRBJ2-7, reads KAGVTQTPRYLIKTRGQQVTLSCSPISGHRSVSWYQQTPGQGLQFLFEYFSETQRNKGNFPGRFSGRQFSNSRSEMNVSTLELGDSALYLCASSLAGQSYSYEQYFGPGTRLTVT.